This is a list of T cell receptor beta chains from one sample in a study of blood T cell repertoires in COVID-19. Clones were read by immunoSEQ multiplex PCR, and TCRdb kept only the in-frame ones, dropping some. The profile covers some 250,000 clones, with roughly 88% appearing a single time and about 0.7% taken by the ten largest. The sample was peripheral blood. Source of these receptors: a human donor in a cohort sampled during active COVID-19. The CDR3 runs from the conserved cysteine through the conserved F or W. The D gene is left open where the match is weak. Size tells how often a clone was seen (once, few, many) or the class of an expanded clone, and some rows leave it out.

>TRBD1|TRBJ2-7|NA|TRBV28
TGTGCCAGCAGATACAGGGGATGGGTCTACGAGCAGTACTTC
CASRYRGWVYEQYF
>NA|TRBJ1-2|NA|TRBV18
TGTGCCAGCTCACCACCGACAGCCCGAGGAAATGGCTACACCTTC
CASSPPTARGNGYTF
>NA|TRBJ2-5|NA|TRBV3-1/TRBV3-2
TGTGCCAGCAGCCAGACCTCAGGGAGGCAAGAGACCCAGTACTTC
CASSQTSGRQETQYF
>TRBD2|TRBJ2-7|NA|TRBV28
TGTGCCAGCAGTTTAAAGGTGACTAGCGGGAGTGTCGACGAGCAGTACTTC
CASSLKVTSGSVDEQYF
>TRBD1|TRBJ2-7|NA|TRBV9
TGTGCCAGCAGCGAAACCGGGACAGGGGTCGAGCAGTACTTC
CASSETGTGVEQYF
>NA|TRBJ1-1|NA|TRBV6-5
TGTGCCAGCAGTCTCAGAGGGCTAGACACTGAAGCTTTCTTT
CASSLRGLDTEAFF
>TRBD1|TRBJ2-2|NA|TRBV19
TGTGCCAGTAGTACCCCCGGACAGGGGCCCGGGGAGCTGTTTTTT
CASSTPGQGPGELFF
>TRBD1|TRBJ1-5|NA|TRBV6-2/TRBV6-3
TGTGCCAGCAGTTACCTGACAGGGGCCAGTGGGAGCAATCAGCCCCAGCATTTT
CASSYLTGASGSNQPQHF
>TRBD1|TRBJ1-5|NA|TRBV27
TGTGCCAGCAGCCCATCGGGGACAGGGTCAGGGCCCCAGCATTTT
CASSPSGTGSGPQHF
>TRBD2|TRBJ2-1|NA|TRBV6-2/TRBV6-3
TGTGCCAGCAGTGGGGGTGGACTAGCGGTTCCCTACAATGAGCAGTTCTTC
CASSGGGLAVPYNEQFF
>TRBD2|TRBJ2-5|once|TRBV10-3
TGTGCCATCAAATCGACTAGCGGGGGGGAAGAGACCCAGTACTTC
CAIKSTSGGEETQYF
>NA|TRBJ1-6|NA|TRBV5-6
TGTGCCAGCTCCAAGCGGGCCCTGGTGGGTTCACCCCTCCACTTT
CASSKRALVGSPLHF
>TRBD2|TRBJ2-3|NA|TRBV5-1
TGCGCCAGCAGCCCGACTAGCGGGGGGCCCTCAGATACGCAGTATTTT
CASSPTSGGPSDTQYF
>NA|TRBJ2-7|NA|TRBV27
TGTGCCAGCAGTTTAAATCAGGGCGAGCAGTACTTC
CASSLNQGEQYF
>NA|TRBJ2-7|NA|TRBV6-5
TGTGCCAGCAGTTACAAAACGGGACTGATAAACTACGAGCAGTACTTC
CASSYKTGLINYEQYF
>NA|TRBJ2-7|NA|TRBV6-4
TGTGCCAGCAGTGATCAGACCTACGAGCAGTACTTC
CASSDQTYEQYF
>NA|TRBJ1-2|NA|TRBV4-3
TGCGCCAGCAGCCAAGTTTCTTACAGCATCTATGGCTACACCTTC
CASSQVSYSIYGYTF
>TRBD1|TRBJ2-7|NA|TRBV10-3
TGTGCCACCCTCGACGGACAGGGGGCTTACGAGCAGTACTTC
CATLDGQGAYEQYF
>NA|TRBJ1-3|NA|TRBV28
TGTGCCAGCAGTTTAGGGGGCAGGGGAGTTGGAAACACCATATATTTT
CASSLGGRGVGNTIYF
>NA|TRBJ1-3|NA|TRBV4-2
TGTGCCAGCAGCCAACCGGTTCACTCTGGAAACACCATATATTTT
CASSQPVHSGNTIYF
>NA|TRBJ2-7|once|TRBV7-9
TGTGCCAGCAGCACCCAGGCAGGCGAGCAGTACTTC
CASSTQAGEQYF
>NA|TRBJ2-1|NA|TRBV5-5
TGTGCCAGCAGCTTGGGTACAGTAAATGAGCAGTTCTTC
CASSLGTVNEQFF
>TRBD1|TRBJ1-3|NA|TRBV6-5
TGTGCCAGCAGTTCCGGGACAGGGGGAAACACCATATATTTT
CASSSGTGGNTIYF
>TRBD2|TRBJ2-5|NA|TRBV7-6
TGTGCCAGCAGCACCTTGACTAGCTCCCTTCAAGAGACCCAGTACTTC
CASSTLTSSLQETQYF
>NA|TRBJ2-7|NA|TRBV19
TGTGCCAGTAGTATCGGAGCGCTCCACTACGAGCAGTACTTC
CASSIGALHYEQYF
>NA|TRBJ2-2|NA|TRBV5-1
TGCGCCAGCAGCTTTTCCCTAGTACTCACCGGGGAGCTGTTTTTT
CASSFSLVLTGELFF
>TRBD1|TRBJ2-1|NA|TRBV6-5
TGTGCCAGCAGTTACTCGATCTGGGACAGGAGGTTCTTC
CASSYSIWDRRFF
>TRBD2|TRBJ2-3|once|TRBV18
TGTGCCAGCTCCCCTAGCGGGCCTAACACAGATACGCAGTATTTT
CASSPSGPNTDTQYF
>NA|TRBJ2-7|NA|TRBV4-1
TGCGCCAGCAGCCTCTTGGTCCTGCACTCCTCCTACGAGCAGTACTTC
CASSLLVLHSSYEQYF
>NA|TRBJ1-1|NA|TRBV7-9
TGTGCCAGCAGCCGCGTGGACATGAACACTGAAGCTTTCTTT
CASSRVDMNTEAFF
>TRBD2|TRBJ2-7|NA|TRBV28
TGTGCCAGCAGTTCGCTAGATAGCGGGAATTACGAGCAGTACTTC
CASSSLDSGNYEQYF
>TRBD1|TRBJ2-6|NA|TRBV30
TGTGCCTGGAGTGCCCCAACAGGGGGGACGTCTGGGGCCAACGTCCTGACTTTC
CAWSAPTGGTSGANVLTF
>TRBD1|TRBJ1-3|NA|TRBV19
TGTGCCAGTCACCACAGGGGGACTGGAAACACCATATATTTT
CASHHRGTGNTIYF
>TRBD1|TRBJ2-4|few|TRBV19
TGTGCCAGTAGTAAACAGGGGCGCCGGACCAAAAACATTCAGTACTTC
CASSKQGRRTKNIQYF
>TRBD1|TRBJ2-5|NA|TRBV29-1
TGCAGCGTTGGCCCCCCCAGGGGGCATGCTACCCAGTACTTC
CSVGPPRGHATQYF
>TRBD1|TRBJ1-1|NA|TRBV9
TGTGCCAGCAGCGTAGAAACAGGGGGGGTTGAAGCTTTCTTT
CASSVETGGVEAFF
>NA|TRBJ1-4|NA|TRBV6-5
TGTGCCAGCAGTTACGACAGCCTTGAAAAACTGTTTTTT
CASSYDSLEKLFF
>NA|TRBJ2-3|NA|TRBV14
TGTGCCAGCAGCCAAGATCTGAGGCGGGGTTACACAGATACGCAGTATTTT
CASSQDLRRGYTDTQYF
>TRBD2|TRBJ2-1|NA|TRBV27
TGTGCCAGCAGTAGACCGGGACTAGCATACAATGAGCAGTTCTTC
CASSRPGLAYNEQFF
>TRBD2|TRBJ2-7|NA|TRBV25-1
TGTGCCAGCAGTTTAAGCGGGAGTATTAGTTACGAGCAGTACTTC
CASSLSGSISYEQYF
>NA|TRBJ1-1|many|TRBV3-1/TRBV3-2
TGTGCCAGCAGCCAAGGTGCCCGGGACAAAGCTTTCTTT
CASSQGARDKAFF
>NA|TRBJ1-1|NA|TRBV13
TGTGCCAGCAGCTTAGATGGGGGGGTCACTGAAGCTTTCTTT
CASSLDGGVTEAFF
>TRBD1|TRBJ2-7|NA|TRBV23-1
TGCGCCAGCAGTCAAGGTGGCAGGGGGATTTACGAGCAGTACTTC
CASSQGGRGIYEQYF
>NA|TRBJ2-5|NA|TRBV9
TGTGCCAGCAGCGTAGGTTATCGGTCGGGAGAGACCCAGTACTTC
CASSVGYRSGETQYF
>NA|TRBJ2-7|NA|TRBV21-1
TGTGCCAGCAGCAACGACAGGGGAACCTACGAGCAGTACTTC
CASSNDRGTYEQYF
>NA|TRBJ2-7|NA|TRBV7-8
TGTGCCAGCAGCACCCGGGTCGGGGGAGCCGACGAGCAGTACTTC
CASSTRVGGADEQYF
>NA|TRBJ2-2|NA|TRBV30
TGTGCCTGGAGTCCGGGGGGCGGAACCGGGGAGCTGTTTTTT
CAWSPGGGTGELFF
>NA|TRBJ1-6|NA|TRBV28
TGTGCCAGCAGTTTACGGCCTAGGGGGAATTCACCCCTCCACTTT
CASSLRPRGNSPLHF
>NA|TRBJ2-1|NA|TRBV5-1
TGCGCCAGCAGCTTGGGCTACAGTAACAATGAGCAGTTCTTC
CASSLGYSNNEQFF
>TRBD1|TRBJ2-1|NA|TRBV5-1
TGCGCCAGCGTACCTTTGGGACAGGGCTACAATGAGCAGTTCTTC
CASVPLGQGYNEQFF
>NA|TRBJ1-1|NA|TRBV28
TGTGCCAGCAGTACCGCCCCGACAGCGAACACTGAAGCTTTCTTT
CASSTAPTANTEAFF
>NA|TRBJ2-5|NA|TRBV5-1
TGCGCCAGCAGCTTGGGCAGGACCCAGTACTTC
CASSLGRTQYF
>TRBD1|TRBJ1-6|NA|TRBV20-1
TGCAGTGCTAGTAGCGGACAGGTTAATTCACCCCTCCACTTT
CSASSGQVNSPLHF